What follows are 16 T cell receptor beta chains derived from one specimen sequenced in a study of patients and donors after allogeneic stem cell transplantation. MiXCR, run by TCRdb on the RT-PCR reads, gives a single entry per CDR3 protein. The sample has 390,000 or so distinct CDR3 sequences; roughly 17% are singletons. Sequenced sample: blood, either unsorted or a sorted T cell fraction (not recorded which). The receptors stem from a human donor who was either an allogeneic HSCT recipient or a stem cell or donor lymphocyte infusion donor (not recorded which). It is not recorded whose cells these are; they may come from a transplant donor.

This chain connects TRBV28 to TRBJ2-7, with 8 bases that match TRBD1. The germline CDR1 and CDR2 sequences are MDHEN and SYDVKM. Losses at the gene ends were 5 bases for V and 1 base for J; bases not matched to a gene: 7. CDR3 length: 15 residues. In DNA, the CDR3 is TGTGCCAGCAGTCAGGGGGCAAAGAGTTCCTACGAGCAGTACTTC. Amino acid sequence: CASSQGAKSSYEQYF.

This chain uses TRBV7-2 with TRBJ1-5, with 9 bases lining up with TRBD1. Germline lookup yields CDR1 SGHTA and CDR2 FQGNSA. CDR3 length: 15 residues. J gave up 4 bases and V 1 base, and 2 bases lay outside the gene matches. CDR3 DNA: TGTGCCAGCAGCTTAGTGGACAGGGGAAATCAGCCCCAGCATTTT. This gives the protein CASSLVDRGNQPQHF. The whole variable domain, remainder taken from reference TRBV7-2 and TRBJ1-5, is GAGVSQSPSNKVTEKGKDVELRCDPISGHTALYWYRQSLGQGLEFLIYFQGNSAPDKSGLPSDRFSAERTGGSVSTLTIQRTQQEDSAVYLCASSLVDRGNQPQHFGDGTRLSIL.

This clonotype turned up a few times. V usage is TRBV10-3 and J usage is TRBJ2-2; 7 nucleotides agree with TRBD1. The germline V gene encodes CDR1 ENHRY and CDR2 SYGVKD. This CDR3 comprises 14 residues. V gave up 10 bases and J gave up 4 bases; unmatched junction bases: 9. The CDR3, as DNA: TGTGCCACCAAACAGGGGTCAGCCACCGGGGAGCTGTTTTTT. Translation gives CATKQGSATGELFF.

This clonotype was counted only a few times. The V call is TRBV3-1, the J call TRBJ1-2; D ambiguous. The germline V and J ends were trimmed by 3 bases and 7 bases, with 18 bases remaining between them. CDR1 LGHDT and CDR2 YNNKEL come from the germline V gene (reference sequence). This CDR3 has 15 residues. CDR3 bases: TGTGCCAGCAGCCAGGACGGGCAAGGCGTACGTGGCTACACCTTC. Protein sequence: CASSQDGQGVRGYTF.

The chain couples TRBV5-1 to TRBJ1-1; TRBD1 matches 9 bases. The CDR3 covers 14 residues. Germline CDR1 reads SGHRS; CDR2 reads YFSETQ. V trimming: 4 bases; J trimming: 6 bases; junction bases outside the gene matches: 7. The chain's CDR3 is CASSVRDRAPEAFF. Written as DNA, the CDR3 is TGCGCCAGCAGCGTAAGGGACAGGGCCCCTGAAGCTTTCTTT.

The rearrangement joins TRBV2 to TRBJ1-1; perhaps TRBD1 as D (5 bases). V dropped 8 bases and J dropped 13 bases, with 23 bases sitting between them. Germline V gene sequence: CDR1 SNHLY, CDR2 FYNNEI. The CDR3 length is 13 residues. In DNA form, the CDR3 reads TGTGCCAGCCGGAAACATCTAGTTGGGGACCGTTTCTTT. Encoded protein: CASRKHLVGDRFF. Based on the CDR3 plus reference TRBV2 and TRBJ1-1, the full variable domain is EPEVTQTPSHQVTQMGQEVILRCVPISNHLYFYWYRQILGQKVEFLVSFYNNEISEKSEIFDDQFSVERPDGSNFTLKIRSTKLEDSAMYFCASRKHLVGDRFFGQGTRLTVV.

The rearrangement links TRBV11-2 to TRBJ2-1; D tentatively fits TRBD1 or TRBD2 (6 bases each). The V end lost 2 bases, the J end lost 4 bases, and 15 bases lay between the germline ends. Germline loops: CDR1 SGHAT, CDR2 FQNNGV. The CDR3 contains 16 residues. The DNA of the CDR3 is TGTGCCAGCAGCTTAATGCCCGAGGGGGGTTACAATGAGCAGTTCTTC. Translation gives CASSLMPEGGYNEQFF.

In this sample, this clonotype turned up a few times. The J gene is TRBJ1-2, the V gene TRBV4-3; the D is unclear. The CDR3 is made up of 15 amino acids. Germline lookup yields CDR1 LGHNA and CDR2 YSLEER. The germline V and J ends were trimmed by 0 bases and 0 bases, with 8 bases remaining between them. The DNA for the CDR3 is TGCGCCAGCAGCCAAGATTTCACAGCTAACTATGGCTACACCTTC. Translating it yields CASSQDFTANYGYTF.

This clonotype was observed a single time. The gene calls are TRBV7-2 and TRBJ2-7; TRBD1 might be the D (5 bases). CDR1 and CDR2 from the germline V gene are SGHTA and FQGNSA. This CDR3 region has 14 residues. The V and J ends lost 5 bases and 2 bases respectively, with 13 bases between them. CDR3 sequence (DNA): TGTGCCAGCAGCATACCCAGGGTTCCCTACGAGCAGTACTTC. Amino acid sequence: CASSIPRVPYEQYF.

The rearrangement uses TRBV5-1 and TRBJ2-6; the match to TRBD1 covers 7 bases. Germline CDR1 and CDR2: SGHRS and YFSETQ. With V trimmed by 4 bases and J by 2 bases, 6 bases remained unmatched. The CDR3 loop spans 16 amino acids. CDR3 sequence reads: CASSPDRAAGANVLTF. CDR3 DNA sequence: TGCGCCAGCAGCCCAGACAGGGCTGCTGGGGCCAACGTCCTGACTTTC.

This clonotype was seen a handful of times. V gene TRBV12-3 or TRBV12-4 combines with J gene TRBJ2-1; 7 nucleotides align to TRBD1. The V gene end was trimmed by 2 bases and the J gene end by 3 bases; junction bases not matched to a gene: 1. The CDR3 runs to 14 residues. This chain's CDR3 is CASSLWDSYNEQFF. The CDR3 nucleotides are TGTGCCAGCAGTTTATGGGACAGCTACAATGAGCAGTTCTTC.

The J gene is TRBJ2-7, the V gene TRBV7-2, with TRBD2 identical over 10 bases. Germline values: CDR1 SGHTA, CDR2 FQGNSA. The CDR3 consists of 17 residues. J lost 1 base, V lost 3 bases, and 9 bases had no gene match. CDR3 DNA: TGTGCCAGCAGCTTCAGATTAGCGGGGGGAAAATCCTACGAGCAGTACTTC. It yields the protein CASSFRLAGGKSYEQYF.

The rearrangement uses TRBV5-5 and TRBJ2-7; D gene unclear. V was pared by 4 bases and J by 0 bases, with 14 bases between. CDR3 size: 15 residues. Germline V gives CDR1 SGHKS, CDR2 YYEKEE (reference sequence). In DNA form, the CDR3 reads TGTGCCAGCAGCCGAGATAGCACCACCTCCTACGAGCAGTACTTC. It specifies CASSRDSTTSYEQYF. The full variable domain, with the rest looked up from reference TRBV5-5 and TRBJ2-7, is DAGVTQSPTHLIKTRGQQVTLRCSPISGHKSVSWYQQVLGQGPQFIFQYYEKEERGRGNFPDRFSARQFPNYSSELNVNALLLGDSALYLCASSRDSTTSYEQYFGPGTRLTVT.

This clonotype was counted ten times or more. The chain recombines TRBV10-3 with TRBJ2-3; D unresolved. Germline loops: CDR1 ENHRY, CDR2 SYGVKD. The CDR3 is made up of 11 amino acids. V lost 3 bases to trimming and J lost 6 bases, with 4 bases between them. CDR3 residues: CAISDSDTQYF. The CDR3 DNA reads as TGTGCCATCAGTGATAGTGATACGCAGTATTTT.

The chain employs TRBV20-1 and TRBJ2-2, with 12 bases lining up with TRBD1. Trimming cost V 2 bases and J 3 bases; bases outside gene matches: 7. CDR3 length: 17 amino acids. Germline CDR1 and CDR2: DFQATT and SNEGSKA (reference sequence). CDR3 loop: CSARPGQGAPDTGELFF. Written as DNA, the CDR3 is TGCAGTGCTAGACCGGGACAGGGGGCGCCGGACACCGGGGAGCTGTTTTTT.

Only a few counts were recorded for this clonotype. The V and J genes are TRBV5-1 and TRBJ1-3; D perhaps matches TRBD1 (5 bases). The CDR3 has 18 amino acids. V was shortened by 1 base and J by 0 bases, with 17 bases between the two germline ends. Germline V gives CDR1 SGHRS, CDR2 YFSETQ. The CDR3 DNA follows: TGCGCCAGCAGCTTGAATTTCCGGCAGGGCCACTCTGGAAACACCATATATTTT. It codes for CASSLNFRQGHSGNTIYF.